A selection of T cell receptor beta chains follows, all from one sample in a study of blood T cell repertoires in COVID-19. Sequenced by immunoSEQ multiplex PCR; TCRdb stores in-frame clones only, minus some. Seen here are some 260,000 clones, approximately 90% observed once, and the top ten hold under 2.5%. The sequenced sample consisted of PBMCs or T cells enriched from blood (not recorded which). These receptors were obtained from a woman aged 18-29 years who had recovered from COVID-19. Each CDR3 is given with its conserved first and last residue. D genes are given only for firm matches. Expanded clones are given a class, and other clones once, few, many or no size at all.

j_call v_call clone_size d_call cdr3_aa cdr3_nt
TRBJ1-1 TRBV28 NA NA CASSLGGARVTEAFF TGTGCCAGCAGTTTAGGGGGGGCTCGGGTCACTGAAGCTTTCTTT
TRBJ2-1 TRBV5-1 NA NA CASSLIPSEYNEQFF TGCGCCAGCAGCTTGATTCCTAGCGAATACAATGAGCAGTTCTTC
TRBJ1-5 TRBV12-3/TRBV12-4 NA TRBD1 CASSLTTGQPQHF TGTGCCAGCAGTTTGACGACAGGGCAGCCCCAGCATTTT
TRBJ2-5 TRBV3-1/TRBV3-2 once TRBD2 CASGTPGLAKEETQYF TGTGCCAGCGGGACACCGGGACTAGCCAAAGAAGAGACCCAGTACTTC
TRBJ1-2 TRBV11-1 NA NA CASFGSGGYTF TGTGCCAGCTTCGGCTCGGGAGGCTACACCTTC
TRBJ2-5 TRBV9 NA NA CASSLSDTRGETQYF TGTGCCAGCAGCCTCTCGGACACCCGGGGGGAGACCCAGTACTTC
TRBJ2-1 TRBV24-1 once TRBD1 CATSDPGDRGGYNEQFF TGTGCCACCAGTGATCCGGGGGACAGGGGTGGGTACAATGAGCAGTTCTTC
TRBJ2-7 TRBV6-1 NA TRBD1 CASSEDRGGEQYF TGTGCCAGCAGTGAAGACAGGGGCGGTGAGCAGTACTTC
TRBJ1-1 TRBV18 NA NA CASSIQFMNTEAFF TGTGCCAGCTCAATTCAGTTTATGAACACTGAAGCTTTCTTT
TRBJ1-1 TRBV27 NA TRBD1 CASSLYQGARGTEAFF TGTGCCAGCAGTTTATACCAGGGGGCGAGGGGCACTGAAGCTTTCTTT
TRBJ2-7 TRBV3-1/TRBV3-2 NA TRBD2 CASSQMAGAYEQYF TGTGCCAGCAGCCAAATGGCGGGAGCCTACGAGCAGTACTTC
TRBJ1-2 TRBV5-5 once NA CASSPDRKYGYTF TGTGCCAGCAGCCCCGACAGAAAATATGGCTACACCTTC
TRBJ1-1 TRBV28 NA NA CASTLGGDTEAFF TGTGCCAGCACCCTAGGAGGGGACACTGAAGCTTTCTTT
TRBJ1-2 TRBV5-1 NA NA CATSRWGEGGYTF TGCGCCACCAGCCGGTGGGGGGAAGGTGGCTACACCTTC
TRBJ1-1 TRBV11-2 NA NA CASSLQGMNTEAFF TGTGCCAGCAGCCTCCAGGGAATGAACACTGAAGCTTTCTTT
TRBJ2-5 TRBV9 NA TRBD1 CASADGRQGLIETQYF TGTGCCAGCGCGGACGGACGACAGGGGTTAATAGAGACCCAGTACTTC
TRBJ2-7 TRBV4-1 NA TRBD2 CASSQTKLAGDYEQYF TGCGCCAGCAGCCAAACCAAACTAGCGGGAGACTACGAGCAGTACTTC
TRBJ1-5 TRBV24-1 NA NA CATSDSTVNQPQHF TGTGCCACCAGTGATTCTACAGTAAATCAGCCCCAGCATTTT
TRBJ1-2 TRBV7-9 once NA CASSSRRGPMGSSNYGYTF TGTGCCAGCAGCTCCCGCCGAGGGCCTATGGGTAGTTCCAACTATGGCTACACCTTC
TRBJ2-3 TRBV5-1 NA NA CASSFLREDTQYF TGCGCCAGCAGCTTCTTACGAGAAGATACGCAGTATTTT
TRBJ1-4 TRBV5-4 NA TRBD1 CASSLGTGDEKLFF TGTGCCAGCAGCTTAGGGACAGGGGACGAAAAACTGTTTTTT
TRBJ2-1 TRBV6-2/TRBV6-3 NA TRBD1 CASSLDRGNEQFF TGTGCCAGCAGCCTGGACAGGGGGAATGAGCAGTTCTTC
TRBJ1-6 TRBV27 once TRBD1 CASSLSSDRGNSPLHF TGTGCCAGCAGTTTATCGTCGGACAGGGGGAATTCACCCCTCCACTTT
TRBJ1-2 TRBV6-4 NA NA CARSWCNYGYTF TGTGCCAGAAGCTGGTGTAACTATGGCTACACCTTC
TRBJ1-5 TRBV29-1 once NA CSVSHGGNSNQPQHF TGCAGCGTTTCTCACGGTGGTAATAGCAATCAGCCCCAGCATTTT
TRBJ1-2 TRBV6-6 once NA CASSLGRGYTF TGTGCCAGCTCACTCGGGAGAGGCTACACCTTC
TRBJ1-1 TRBV7-2 NA NA CASSLTRTGSEAFF TGTGCCAGCAGCTTAACGCGTACAGGGTCTGAAGCTTTCTTT
TRBJ2-5 TRBV5-4 NA TRBD2 CASSSASGRAQETQYF TGTGCCAGCAGCTCGGCTAGCGGGAGGGCCCAGGAGACCCAGTACTTC
TRBJ1-1 TRBV5-1 NA TRBD1 CASSSGTGNTEAFF TGCGCCAGCAGCTCTGGGACAGGAAACACTGAAGCTTTCTTT
TRBJ2-1 TRBV7-3 NA TRBD2 CASSPIAGSYNEQFF TGTGCCAGCAGTCCAATAGCGGGGAGTTACAATGAGCAGTTCTTC
TRBJ2-7 TRBV10-3 once TRBD1 CAIRRQGQTYEQYF TGTGCCATCCGAAGACAGGGTCAAACCTACGAGCAGTACTTC
TRBJ1-1 TRBV5-1 NA NA CASSLYGDRRTEAFF TGCGCCAGCAGCTTGTACGGGGATCGGCGGACTGAAGCTTTCTTT
TRBJ1-2 TRBV13 NA NA CASSLAGRQSGYTF TGTGCCAGCAGCTTAGCCGGGAGGCAATCGGGCTACACCTTC
TRBJ1-5 TRBV20-1 NA TRBD1 CSASRQGSNQPQHF TGCAGTGCCAGTAGACAGGGGAGCAATCAGCCCCAGCATTTT
TRBJ1-2 TRBV9 NA NA CASSATSGKILYGYTF TGTGCCAGCAGCGCAACGTCAGGGAAGATACTCTATGGCTACACCTTC
TRBJ1-1 TRBV11-3 NA NA CASRRGTINTEAFF TGTGCCAGCAGGAGGGGGACGATTAACACTGAAGCTTTCTTT
TRBJ2-1 TRBV29-1 once TRBD2 CSVDSTSGMRNEQFF TGCAGCGTTGACTCCACTAGCGGGATGCGGAATGAGCAGTTCTTC
TRBJ2-7 TRBV6-5 NA TRBD2 CASNYGTSGTYEQYF TGTGCCAGCAACTACGGGACTAGCGGCACCTACGAGCAGTACTTC
TRBJ1-2 TRBV3-1/TRBV3-2 once TRBD1 CASSRGQGYGYTF TGTGCCAGCAGTAGGGGACAGGGCTATGGCTACACCTTC
TRBJ2-5 TRBV5-5 NA TRBD1 CASSRSTGIETQYF TGTGCCAGCAGCCGATCGACAGGGATAGAGACCCAGTACTTC
TRBJ1-2 TRBV9 NA TRBD1 CASSVEGQNYGYGYTF TGTGCCAGCAGCGTAGAGGGACAGAACTACGGCTATGGCTACACCTTC
TRBJ2-7 TRBV7-2 few TRBD1 CASSLEGQGLYEQYF TGTGCCAGCAGCTTAGAGGGACAGGGCCTCTACGAGCAGTACTTC
TRBJ1-2 TRBV6-6 NA NA CASSPKREGFYGYTF TGTGCCAGCAGTCCAAAGCGGGAGGGTTTTTATGGCTACACCTTC
TRBJ2-5 TRBV15 NA TRBD2 CATSSDLAGGLVRETQYF TGTGCCACCAGCAGTGATTTGGCGGGGGGGCTGGTTCGGGAGACCCAGTACTTC
TRBJ2-2 TRBV11-1 NA NA CASSLSGLKNTGELFF TGTGCCAGCAGCTTATCGGGACTCAAGAACACCGGGGAGCTGTTTTTT
TRBJ2-1 TRBV7-9 NA NA CASSSQLAEQFF TGTGCCAGCAGCTCCCAATTAGCGGAGCAGTTCTTC
TRBJ1-2 TRBV3-1/TRBV3-2 NA TRBD1 CASSHPAGQGIYGYTF TGTGCCAGCAGCCACCCGGCCGGACAGGGGATCTATGGCTACACCTTC
TRBJ1-4 TRBV3-1/TRBV3-2 NA NA CASSPSGGGGEKLFF TGTGCCAGCAGCCCCAGCGGGGGCGGGGGTGAAAAACTGTTTTTT
TRBJ2-5 TRBV11-3 once NA CASSSGEAETQYF TGTGCCAGCAGCTCGGGGGAAGCGGAGACCCAGTACTTC
TRBJ1-2 TRBV19 NA TRBD1 CASSISGGVYGYTF TGTGCCAGTAGTATCTCAGGGGGCGTGTATGGCTACACCTTC
TRBJ2-1 TRBV5-4 NA TRBD2 CASSLGGLAGTPYNEQFF TGTGCCAGCAGCTTGGGGGGACTAGCGGGAACTCCCTACAATGAGCAGTTCTTC
TRBJ1-2 TRBV15 NA TRBD1 CATSRDFGTDYGYTF TGTGCCACCAGCAGAGATTTCGGGACAGACTATGGCTACACCTTC
TRBJ2-1 TRBV27 few NA CASSLSGGLRSYNEQFF TGTGCCAGCAGTTTATCAGGGGGACTAAGGTCTTACAATGAGCAGTTCTTC
TRBJ1-2 TRBV18 once TRBD1 CASSVDRGRSGGYTF TGTGCCAGCTCAGTCGACAGGGGGAGGTCAGGAGGCTACACCTTC
TRBJ2-5 TRBV20-1 once NA CSASRQTGETQYF TGCAGTGCTAGTAGGCAGACGGGGGAGACCCAGTACTTC
TRBJ2-7 TRBV29-1 NA TRBD1 CSVEKDRGTRQYF TGCAGCGTTGAAAAGGACAGGGGGACAAGGCAGTACTTC
TRBJ2-1 TRBV4-1 NA NA CASSQDLGPSSYNEQFF TGCGCCAGCAGCCAAGATTTGGGGCCTAGCTCCTACAATGAGCAGTTCTTC
TRBJ1-3 TRBV7-9 NA NA CASSLGRAGNTIYF TGTGCCAGCAGCTTAGGCAGGGCCGGAAACACCATATATTTT
TRBJ1-2 TRBV7-9 NA NA CASSLRGGNYGYTF TGTGCCAGCAGCCTTAGGGGGGGGAACTATGGCTACACCTTC